Listed here is a single T cell receptor beta chain. As yet, its antigen is unknown. The authors generated TCR beta cDNA through 5'RACE template switching with UMIs. TCRdb re-called the 5' RACE reads and gives one entry per CDR3 protein, without DNA. The sample holds 400,000 or so distinct CDR3 sequences. These data originate in a study of T cells expressing NK-cell markers. Study at large: Beta-chain profiling covered CD3+CD56+NKG2C+, CD3+CD56+NKG2C- and CD3+CD56-NKG2C+ sorted subsets.

Broader study findings: Whether expanded NKG2C-expressing T cell clones recognize HCMV is unknown. Dominant NKG2C+ clonotypes accounted for roughly 1.0-7.0% of CD8+ T cells in a handful of donors.

This CDR3 is built from 15 residues. Germline values: CDR1 SGHDT, CDR2 YYEEEE. The sample consisted of blood T cells: a sorted CD56 or NKG2C T cell subset, CD4+ or CD8+ T cells, or bulk PBMC T cells (not recorded which). This rearrangement joins TRBV5-6 to TRBJ1-1. This receptor was taken from a woman between 45 and 65 years old in good health. Here the CDR3 reads CASSLARTPNTEAFF.